What follows are 16 T cell receptor beta chains derived from one specimen sequenced in a study of cytomegalovirus exposure and HLA in healthy donors. Use of 60 Vbeta and 13 Jbeta primers characterized the PCR. TCRdb's table, derived via immunoSEQ multiplex PCR, lists solely in-frame clones and lacks some. The sample carries 100,000 to 150,000 clones, around four fifths recorded once. Sequences were obtained from PBMCs. These receptor sequences come from a female donor in good health and CMV-seronegative.

V is TRBV27 and J is TRBJ2-2; 15 bases map to TRBD2. The junction had 15 bases not matched to a gene; V was cut back by 4 bases and J by 3 bases. The length of the CDR3 is 21 residues. The germline V gene has CDR1 MNHEY and CDR2 SMNVEV (reference sequence). The DNA for the CDR3 is TGTGCCAGCAGTTACACAAATCCGGGACTAGCGGGAGGCCACGACACCGGGGAGCTGTTTTTT. Translated: CASSYTNPGLAGGHDTGELFF.

This rearrangement joins TRBV5-6 to TRBJ2-7, with 11 positions matching TRBD2. The CDR3 runs to 15 residues. Germline-derived CDR1 and CDR2 are SGHDT and YYEEEE. J was trimmed by 0 bases and V by 3 bases; bases with no gene match: 2. CDR3 DNA: TGTGCCAGCAGCTACGGGACTAGCGGCTCCTACGAGCAGTACTTC. Translating it yields CASSYGTSGSYEQYF.

The chain is built from TRBV5-6 and TRBJ1-4, with a possible D match to TRBD1 (6 bases). This CDR3 contains 17 residues. Germline V lookup: CDR1 SGHDT, CDR2 YYEEEE. The ends were cut back, 4 bases at V and 8 bases at J, with 24 bases in the middle. The CDR3 DNA is TGTGCCAGCAGCGGGGGGGCTCAGCTCCCGAACGGGGAAAAACTGTTTTTT. It is translated as CASSGGAQLPNGEKLFF.

In DNA, the CDR3 is TGCGCCAGCAGCCAAAGGGACAGAGACAATCAGCCCCAGCATTTT. It encodes CASSQRDRDNQPQHF. The chain recombines TRBV4-1 with TRBJ1-5, with 7 bases matching TRBD1. The CDR3 totals 15 residues. The V segment lost 2 bases and the J segment 3 bases; nucleotides outside the gene matches: 4. The germline V gene encodes CDR1 MGHRA and CDR2 YSYEKL.

The chain uses TRBV19 and TRBJ1-1; tentative D call: TRBD1 (5 bases). V lost 4 bases to trimming and J lost 3 bases, with 9 bases between them. The CDR3 runs to 13 residues. The germline gives CDR1 LNHDA, CDR2 SQIVND (reference sequence). CDR3 loop: CASSTPGDTEAFF. The CDR3 nucleotides are TGTGCCAGTAGTACTCCGGGGGACACTGAAGCTTTCTTT.

This clone occurred a few times. The chain links TRBV28 to TRBJ1-2, with D maybe TRBD1 (6 bases). Trimming took off 5 bases at V and 4 bases at J, with 8 bases between the two ends. The germline CDR1 and CDR2 sequences are MDHEN and SYDVKM. This CDR3 is 12 amino acids long. As DNA, the CDR3 is TGTGCCAGCAGTCAGGACAGCTATGGCTACACCTTC. It translates to CASSQDSYGYTF.

The chain employs TRBV28 and TRBJ2-3; 9 nucleotides line up with TRBD2. Trimming cost V 2 bases and J 1 base; bases outside gene matches: 4. Germline CDR1 MDHEN, CDR2 SYDVKM. This CDR3 region has 16 residues. The CDR3: CASSLRTSDGTDTQYF. CDR3 nucleotide sequence: TGTGCCAGCAGTTTAAGGACTAGCGACGGCACAGATACGCAGTATTTT.

This rearrangement joins TRBV28 to TRBJ1-1; 8 nucleotides agree with TRBD1. Losses at the gene ends were 4 bases for V and 3 bases for J; bases not matched to a gene: 7. Germline V gene sequence: CDR1 MDHEN, CDR2 SYDVKM. The CDR3 length is 15 residues. The CDR3: CASSSPNRGDTEAFF. CDR3 nucleotide sequence: TGTGCCAGCAGTTCGCCAAACAGGGGGGACACTGAAGCTTTCTTT.

The rearrangement uses TRBV5-4 and TRBJ2-1, with D perhaps matching TRBD2 (6 bases). Deletions cut 5 bases from V and 12 bases from J, with 12 bases between. The CDR3 loop spans 11 amino acids. CDR1 and CDR2 from the germline V gene are SGHNT and YYREEE (reference sequence). In nucleotides, the CDR3 is TGTGCCAGCAGTAGGTTGGGGGGGCAGTTCTTC. It encodes CASSRLGGQFF. The full variable domain, in which reference TRBV5-4 and TRBJ2-1 provide the parts outside the CDR3, is ETGVTQSPTHLIKTRGQQVTLRCSSQSGHNTVSWYQQALGQGPQFIFQYYREEENGRGNFPPRFSGLQFPNYSSELNVNALELDDSALYLCASSRLGGQFFGPGTRLTVL.

This rearrangement joins TRBV29-1 to TRBJ2-2; perhaps TRBD2 as D (6 bases). Trimming shortened V by 6 bases and J by 3 bases, and 11 bases separated the two germline ends. Per the germline V gene, CDR1 is SQVTM and CDR2 is ANQGSEA. The length of the CDR3 is 13 residues. CDR3 DNA: TGCAGCGTCGCGGGACTGTACACCGGGGAGCTGTTTTTT. Its protein is CSVAGLYTGELFF.

CDR3 protein: CASSRDREYGYTF. For the CDR3, the DNA is TGTGCCAGCTCCCGGGACAGGGAATATGGCTACACCTTC. The rearrangement joins TRBV5-4 to TRBJ1-2; 9 bases fit TRBD1. The CDR3 has 13 residues. The germline gives CDR1 SGHNT, CDR2 YYREEE (reference sequence). After removal of 7 bases from V and 5 bases from J, the junction contained 6 bases not matched to a gene. Based on the CDR3 plus reference TRBV5-4 and TRBJ1-2, the full variable domain is ETGVTQSPTHLIKTRGQQVTLRCSSQSGHNTVSWYQQALGQGPQFIFQYYREEENGRGNFPPRFSGLQFPNYSSELNVNALELDDSALYLCASSRDREYGYTFGSGTRLTVV.

This clone was recorded only once. The rearrangement joins TRBV5-8 to TRBJ1-5; D remains ambiguous. V gave up 2 bases and J gave up 2 bases, with 11 bases separating them. This CDR3 is 15 amino acids long. Germline assignment: CDR1 SGHTS and CDR2 YDEGEE. CDR3 amino acids: CASSFLFEGNQPQHF. CDR3 nucleotide sequence: TGTGCCAGCAGCTTCCTTTTCGAGGGCAATCAGCCCCAGCATTTT.

This clone came up once. The V and J genes are TRBV19 and TRBJ2-7, with D maybe TRBD1 (6 bases). In germline, CDR1 is LNHDA, CDR2 SQIVND (reference sequence). V was shortened by 3 bases and J by 3 bases, with 12 bases between the two germline ends. This CDR3 contains 14 residues. CDR3 sequence reads: CASSISRGDYEQYF. In DNA, the CDR3 is TGTGCCAGTAGTATCTCCAGGGGTGACTACGAGCAGTACTTC.

This chain joins TRBV7-9 and TRBJ1-5, with a weak D call TRBD1 (6 bases). This CDR3 is built from 14 residues. V was clipped by 2 bases and J by 6 bases, with 11 bases between them. Germline CDR1 is SEHNR and CDR2 is FQNEAQ (reference sequence). The CDR3 DNA follows: TGTGCCAGCAGCTTAATGGGGGCGGGTCAGCCCCAGCATTTT. Translating it yields CASSLMGAGQPQHF.

V and J are TRBV30 and TRBJ2-1; 9 bases are shared with TRBD2. The germline CDR1 and CDR2 sequences are GTSNPN and SVGIG (reference sequence). The CDR3 has 14 residues. J gave up 10 bases and V 3 bases, and 10 bases lay outside the gene matches. The chain's CDR3 is CAWRGAGGRGEQFF. The CDR3 region has the DNA TGTGCCTGGAGGGGAGCGGGAGGCCGAGGCGAGCAGTTCTTC.

V gene TRBV18 combines with J gene TRBJ2-7, with 7 bases lining up with TRBD1. This CDR3 is built from 13 residues. Germline CDR1 is KGHSH and CDR2 is LQKENI. V was pared by 6 bases and J by 3 bases, with 5 bases of the junction left unmatched. DNA for the CDR3: TGTGCCAGCTCCCCCGGGACAGTCTACGAGCAGTACTTC. It is translated as CASSPGTVYEQYF. Supplemented by reference TRBV18 and TRBJ2-7, the full variable domain reads NAGVMQNPRHLVRRRGQEARLRCSPMKGHSHVYWYRQLPEEGLKFMVYLQKENIIDESGMPKERFSAEFPKEGPSILRIQQVVRGDSAAYFCASSPGTVYEQYFGPGTRLTVT.